The source of this T cell receptor (beta chain) is a study of cytomegalovirus exposure and HLA in healthy donors. Study-wide results and caveats: In the roughly 120 validation repertoires, a later analysis found that first-cohort TCR clusters tended to co-occur. It was reportedly the case that the classifier diagnosed cytomegalovirus status with high specificity and sensitivity. Researchers catalogued 150 or so TCR beta chains as cytomegalovirus-associated. For most TCR sequences rarity was the rule, although some public TCRs occurred in many donors.

Assay: immunoSEQ multiplex PCR; the TCRdb copy retains only in-frame clones and omits some. This table holds around 180,000 clones, 86% found once. Germline CDR1 is SGDLS and CDR2 is YYNGEE. V dropped 7 bases and J dropped 4 bases, with 9 bases sitting between them. There are 12 residues in the CDR3. About this clone: Antigen: not known.

The sample taken for sequencing was PBMCs. The gene calls are TRBV9 and TRBJ1-5; D is unclear. This receptor was obtained from a woman aged 18-29 years in good health and CMV-seronegative. The CDR3 DNA reads TGTGCCAGCGGGCCGGGGAATCAGCCCCAGCATTTT. Amino acid sequence: CASGPGNQPQHF.